These 10 T cell receptor beta chains share one sample of origin, sequenced in a study of T cells in Graves' hyperthyroidism and ophthalmopathy (dated by TCRdb to the late 2010s). Preparation of the library involved multiplex PCR. Sequencing instrument: Illumina HiSeq 2000. The TCR beta CDR3 regions were amplified from RNA transcripts. The first round of RT-PCR for the TCR CDR3 was performed with the HTBI primer set and the Qiagen OneStep RT-PCR kit. TCRdb trimmed public reads at Q25 via fastp, called clones via MiXCR and kept in-frame beta chains. When rows share a CDR3 protein, they turn into one entry using the most common DNA and genes. Recorded for this sample are around 430,000 distinct CDR3 sequences; approximately 15% of them occurred a single time. Clones ranked in the top ten supply about 31% of the sample. Sequenced input: blood. The receptors originated from a woman in her 30s with Graves' hyperthyroidism.

This clonotype was observed many times. The V gene is TRBV3-1, the J gene TRBJ2-3; 9 bases line up with TRBD2. Trimming cost V 1 base and J 2 bases; bases outside gene matches: 7. Germline CDR1 is LGHDT and CDR2 is YNNKEL (reference sequence). CDR3 length equals 17 residues. CDR3 coding DNA: TGTGCCAGCAGCCAAGTAACGGCGGGAGGGCCCACAGATACGCAGTATTTT. Protein: CASSQVTAGGPTDTQYF.

As concerns this clonotype: A much larger clone is a single base away; this may be a read error. The chain uses TRBV5-1 and TRBJ2-1; TRBD2 aligns across 8 bases. The J call may not be correct, given that the DNA end is closer to TRBJ2-7. The CDR3 sequence is 15 residues long. Germline V gene sequence: CDR1 SGHRS, CDR2 YFSETQ. CDR3 nucleotides: TGCGCCAGCAGCTTCACTAGCGGAGCCTACAATGAGCAGTACTTC. Translating gives CASSFTSGAYNEQYF.

This clonotype has only a few counts. The gene calls are TRBV5-1 and TRBJ2-5; D is unclear. CDR3 length equals 13 residues. V was trimmed by 0 bases and J by 5 bases, leaving 8 bases between them. Germline CDR1 SGHRS, CDR2 YFSETQ. CDR3 amino acids: CASSLVGSETQYF. In DNA form, the CDR3 reads TGCGCCAGCAGCTTGGTCGGATCCGAGACCCAGTACTTC.

Ten or more counts support this clonotype. The chain couples TRBV28 to TRBJ1-2, with unresolved D. The CDR3 has 14 amino acids. Looked up from germline, CDR1 is MDHEN and CDR2 is SYDVKM. V lost 2 bases to trimming and J lost 0 bases, with 7 bases between them. CDR3 protein: CASSLIQTNYGYTF. The CDR3 nucleotides are TGTGCCAGCAGTTTAATACAGACTAACTATGGCTACACCTTC.

This clonotype was detected ten times or more. The chain links TRBV20-1 to TRBJ2-5; D gene unclear. V lost 1 base to trimming and J lost 4 bases, with 1 base between them. The CDR3 spans 10 residues. CDR1 and CDR2 from the germline V gene are DFQATT and SNEGSKA (reference sequence). CDR3 amino acids: CSARGETQYF. The CDR3 nucleotides read TGCAGTGCTAGAGGAGAGACCCAGTACTTC.

This clonotype was observed many times. The genes are TRBV5-1 and TRBJ2-3, with 7 bases identical to TRBD1. The CDR3 covers 14 residues. Looked up from germline, CDR1 is SGHRS and CDR2 is YFSETQ. Trimming at V came to 4 bases and at J to 1 base, leaving 3 bases not matched to a gene. In DNA form, the CDR3 reads TGCGCCAGCAGCACAACAGGGGGCACAGATACGCAGTATTTT. Residues: CASSTTGGTDTQYF.

This rearrangement joins TRBV6-2 or TRBV6-3 to TRBJ2-3; TRBD2 agrees at 8 bases. The CDR3 is made up of 15 amino acids. Germline-derived CDR1 and CDR2 are MNHEY and SVGEGT. The V and J ends lost 6 bases and 0 bases, in that order; junction bases with no gene match: 5. The CDR3 here is CASRKLAESTDTQYF. CDR3 in DNA: TGTGCCAGCAGAAAACTAGCGGAAAGCACAGATACGCAGTATTTT.

CDR3 in DNA: TGCGCCAGCAGCTTAGGGGCAATGACCTACAATGAGCAGTTCTTC. As protein: CASSLGAMTYNEQFF. This chain connects TRBV5-1 to TRBJ2-1; possibly TRBD1 for D (5 bases). Germline CDR1 and CDR2: SGHRS and YFSETQ. Trimming pared 2 bases from V and 2 bases from J, leaving 11 bases between. The CDR3 consists of 15 residues.

The chain recombines TRBV19 with TRBJ2-6, with D perhaps matching TRBD1 (5 bases). This CDR3 region has 15 residues. From germline, CDR1 is LNHDA and CDR2 SQIVND (reference sequence). The V end was cut by 6 bases, the J end by 4 bases, with 13 bases between. The CDR3 nucleotides are TGTGCCAGTAGAGCCCCAGGGCTCGGGGCCAACGTCCTGACTTTC. Translated: CASRAPGLGANVLTF.

In its sample, this clonotype was seen many times. The chain couples TRBV24-1 to TRBJ2-7; no reliable D call. Trimming shortened V by 3 bases and J by 2 bases, and 10 bases separated the two germline ends. Germline V gene lookup returns CDR1 KGHDR and CDR2 SFDVKD. The CDR3 loop spans 14 amino acids. For the CDR3, the DNA is TGTGCCACCAGTGATCCCATAAAGGCCTACGAGCAGTACTTC. Residues: CATSDPIKAYEQYF.